This T cell receptor (beta chain) was retrieved from a study of molecular identifiers for immune sequencing clone quantification. This CDR3 region has 13 residues. From germline, CDR1 is DFQATT and CDR2 SNEGSKA (reference sequence). With V trimmed by 5 bases and J by 5 bases, 4 bases remained unmatched. Preparation of naive CD8 libraries involved 20,000 to 1,000,000 sorted cells and 10%, 30% or 50% RNA. Each CDR3 protein gets one entry after TCRdb re-called the PCR reads with MiXCR. The sample contains some 580,000 distinct CDR3 sequences, roughly 23% of which appear only once. This clonotype came up many times.

This rearrangement joins TRBV20-1 to TRBJ1-5; 9 positions match TRBD1. The origin of this receptor is a human donor in good health. Some libraries in this study had Jurkat cell RNA spiked in. Sequencing input: naive CD8+ T cells from blood, with Jurkat cell RNA spiked in. Subset in this sample: FACS-sorted CD8+CD4-CCR7+CD45RA+ naive T cells. CDR3 residues: CSAAGQGYQPQHF. The CDR3, as DNA: TGCAGTGCTGCGGGACAGGGTTATCAGCCCCAGCATTTT.